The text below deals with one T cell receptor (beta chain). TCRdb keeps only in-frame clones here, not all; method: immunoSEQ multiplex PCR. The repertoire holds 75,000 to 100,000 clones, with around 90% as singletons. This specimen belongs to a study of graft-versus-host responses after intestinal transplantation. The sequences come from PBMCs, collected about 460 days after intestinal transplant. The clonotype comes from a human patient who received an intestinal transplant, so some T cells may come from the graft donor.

In nucleotides, the CDR3 is TGCGCCAGCAGCCAAGGTGGATCGGGGCCGGGCATTCAGTACTTC. Translating it yields CASSQGGSGPGIQYF. The chain uses TRBV4-1 and TRBJ2-4; D possibly uses TRBD1 or TRBD2 (5 bases each). Germline lookup yields CDR1 MGHRA and CDR2 YSYEKL. V was shortened by 1 base and J by 9 bases, with 16 bases between the two germline ends. This CDR3 contains 15 residues.